These T cell receptor beta chains were read from a single sample in a study of cytomegalovirus exposure and HLA in healthy donors. TCRdb's table, derived via immunoSEQ multiplex PCR, lists solely in-frame clones and lacks some. Seen here are roughly 69,000 clones, more than 75% observed once, and the top ten hold over 2.5%. The sample comprised PBMCs. All receptors derive from a man younger than 30 in good health and CMV-seronegative. Each CDR3 is given with its conserved first and last residue. A D gene is named only where the DNA matches it firmly. Not all rows give a size; the values are once, few, many and, for expanded clones, a class.

-	TRBV27	TRBD1	TRBJ1-5	TGTGCCAGCAGCCCGCCCGACAGGGGGGATCAGCCCCAGCATTTT	CASSPPDRGDQPQHF
-	TRBV6-1	TRBD1	TRBJ1-2	TGTGCCAGCAGTGAAACAGGGGGATCAAATGGCTACACCTTC	CASSETGGSNGYTF
few	TRBV7-3	-	TRBJ2-7	TGTGCCAGCAGCTTGGACGCTAGCGCCTCCTACGAGCAGTACTTC	CASSLDASASYEQYF
-	TRBV5-1	-	TRBJ2-3	TGCGCCAGCAGCCAAGCGGGTCGGGGCACAGATACGCAGTATTTT	CASSQAGRGTDTQYF
-	TRBV30	TRBD1	TRBJ2-7	TGTGCCTGGAGTCCCGGGACAGCCAGCTCCTACGAGCAGTACTTC	CAWSPGTASSYEQYF
-	TRBV7-2	-	TRBJ1-1	TGTGCCAGCAGCTCACGTCGGGCAGGGTATGAAGCTTTCTTT	CASSSRRAGYEAFF
-	TRBV5-1	TRBD2	TRBJ2-3	TGCGCCACCTCGCGGGGGGGGCAAGATACGCAGTATTTT	CATSRGGQDTQYF
-	TRBV29-1	TRBD2	TRBJ2-7	TGCAGCGTTCTGGGAGGGTTCTTTTACGAGCAGTACTTC	CSVLGGFFYEQYF
once	TRBV19	-	TRBJ2-7	TGTGCCAGTAGTATTGGCAGAACCTACGAGCAGTACTTC	CASSIGRTYEQYF
-	TRBV4-1	TRBD1	TRBJ2-5	TGCGCCAGCAGCCAGGGACAGGTGGAAGAGACCCAGTACTTC	CASSQGQVEETQYF
-	TRBV5-1	TRBD2	TRBJ2-1	TGCGCCAGCAGCCCCAAAGTAGCGGGGCACGGGAATGAGCAGTTCTTC	CASSPKVAGHGNEQFF
-	TRBV6-1	-	TRBJ2-3	TGTGCCAGCAGCGTGACTTCTAGCACAGATACGCAGTATTTT	CASSVTSSTDTQYF
-	TRBV21-1	-	TRBJ1-5	TGTGCCAGCCCCACCGAAGCGCTCAATCAGCCCCAGCATTTT	CASPTEALNQPQHF
-	TRBV27	TRBD1	TRBJ1-4	TGTGCCAGCAGTGGGGAAGGACAGGTTAATGAAAAACTGTTTTTT	CASSGEGQVNEKLFF
-	TRBV15	TRBD1	TRBJ2-1	TGTGCCACCAGCAGAAGAAGACAGGGCGGTCACAATGAGCAGTTCTTC	CATSRRRQGGHNEQFF
-	TRBV7-9	-	TRBJ1-4	TGTGCCAGCAGCTTAGCCCGGGGGGGGCAGGGTAATGAAAAACTGTTTTTT	CASSLARGGQGNEKLFF
-	TRBV28	TRBD1	TRBJ2-2	TGTGCCAGCAGTCGACAGGGGGCGAACACCGGGGAGCTGTTTTTT	CASSRQGANTGELFF
-	TRBV11-1	-	TRBJ2-3	TGTGCCAGCAGCTTAGATTTCGTCAGCACAGATACGCAGTATTTT	CASSLDFVSTDTQYF
-	TRBV5-6	-	TRBJ1-1	TGTGCCAGCAGTACCCTCGGTGGAGGGCGTGGAGCTTTCTTT	CASSTLGGGRGAFF
-	TRBV5-1	TRBD1	TRBJ2-2	TGCGCCAGCAGCTTGGACAGGGGGCTCGGGGAGCTGTTTTTT	CASSLDRGLGELFF
-	TRBV6-6	-	TRBJ1-3	TGTGCCAGCAGCCTGACAGCAAACTCTGGAAACACCATATATTTT	CASSLTANSGNTIYF
-	TRBV6-5	-	TRBJ2-1	TGTGCCAGCAGTTTCGCCGGGGTTTCCTACAATGAGCAGTTCTTC	CASSFAGVSYNEQFF
few	TRBV6-1	TRBD2	TRBJ2-1	TGTGCCAGCAGTGAACTAGCGGGGGGGAGCTCCTACAATGAGCAGTTCTTC	CASSELAGGSSYNEQFF
-	TRBV5-1	-	TRBJ2-5	TGCGCCAGCAGCCGGGACAACAACCAAGAGACCCAGTACTTC	CASSRDNNQETQYF
-	TRBV2	-	TRBJ1-5	TGTGCCAGCAGTGGACCGACGACGGACTACAATCAGCCCCAGCATTTT	CASSGPTTDYNQPQHF
once	TRBV10-3	TRBD1	TRBJ1-1	TGTGCCATCAGTGGGACCACAACAGGGGCCGCCGAAGCTTTCTTT	CAISGTTTGAAEAFF
once	TRBV23-1	-	TRBJ1-6	TGCGCCAGCAGTCAGTCTTGGCAGGGATTCTCACCCCTCCACTTT	CASSQSWQGFSPLHF
-	TRBV7-2	-	TRBJ1-1	TGTGCCAGCAGCTTATTGATGGCAGGGGACACTGAAGCTTTCTTT	CASSLLMAGDTEAFF
-	TRBV7-8	TRBD1	TRBJ1-2	TGTGCCAGCAGCTTAGACAGGGGCAGACTCTACACCTTC	CASSLDRGRLYTF
-	TRBV9	TRBD2	TRBJ2-2	TGTGCCAGCAGCGCCACGGGGACTAGCGGGGGCCTCGGCATCGGGGAGCTGTTTTTT	CASSATGTSGGLGIGELFF
-	TRBV6-6	TRBD1	TRBJ2-1	TGTGCCAGCAGTTACTGGGGACAGGGGTCAGAGCAGTTCTTC	CASSYWGQGSEQFF
-	TRBV6-1	TRBD1	TRBJ2-7	TGTGCCAGCAGTTCGGGGACAGGGGGCACGTACGAGCAGTACTTC	CASSSGTGGTYEQYF
-	TRBV10-1	-	TRBJ2-2	TGCGCCAGCAGTGTGGGGGCCGCGAAAACCGGGGAGCTGTTTTTT	CASSVGAAKTGELFF
-	TRBV5-1	-	TRBJ2-7	TGCGCCAGCAGCTTGGGCCCCCCGAGAGGGCCGGGGTCCTACGAGCAGTACTTC	CASSLGPPRGPGSYEQYF
-	TRBV12-5	TRBD1	TRBJ2-3	TGTGCTAGTGGAACGAGGAGGACAGGGAGTAGAAGCACAGATACGCAGTATTTT	CASGTRRTGSRSTDTQYF
-	TRBV5-4	-	TRBJ2-1	TGTGCCAGCAGACCAGAAATTGGGGGGGGGCGTTACAATGAGCAGTTCTTC	CASRPEIGGGRYNEQFF
-	TRBV6-6	TRBD1	TRBJ2-7	TGTGCCAGCAGTACCGGACAGGCAAAAAGCTCCTACGAGCAGTACTTC	CASSTGQAKSSYEQYF
-	TRBV4-3	-	TRBJ1-1	TGCGCCAGCAGCCAAGACGGGGTAAGGCCCACTGAAGCTTTCTTT	CASSQDGVRPTEAFF
-	TRBV29-1	-	TRBJ1-4	TGCAGCGCTAGCGGAGACACCCAATCTAATGAAAAACTGTTTTTT	CSASGDTQSNEKLFF